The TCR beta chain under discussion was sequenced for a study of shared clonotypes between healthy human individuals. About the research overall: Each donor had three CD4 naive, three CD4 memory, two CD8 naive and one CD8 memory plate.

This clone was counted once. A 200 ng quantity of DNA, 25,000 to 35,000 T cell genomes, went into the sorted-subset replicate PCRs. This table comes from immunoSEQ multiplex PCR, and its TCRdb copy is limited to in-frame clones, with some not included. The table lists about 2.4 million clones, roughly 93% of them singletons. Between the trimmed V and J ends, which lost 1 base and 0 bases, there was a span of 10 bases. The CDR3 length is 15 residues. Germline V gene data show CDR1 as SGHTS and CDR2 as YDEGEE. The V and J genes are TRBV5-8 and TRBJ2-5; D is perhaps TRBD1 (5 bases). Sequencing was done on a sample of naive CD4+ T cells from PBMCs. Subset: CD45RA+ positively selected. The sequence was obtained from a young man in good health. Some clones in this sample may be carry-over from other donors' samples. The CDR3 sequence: CASSLKGWYQETQYF. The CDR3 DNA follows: TGTGCCAGCAGCTTGAAGGGGTGGTACCAAGAGACCCAGTACTTC.